This entry lists 27 T cell receptor beta chains sequenced from one sample in a study of blood T cells in healthy people across ages. For the second PCR, which ran for about 6 to 12 cycles, a sample-barcoded 5' primer and a J-beta primer mix were used. MiXCR, applied by TCRdb to the 5' RACE reads, yields one record per CDR3 protein. The data show about 810,000 distinct CDR3 sequences, with about 37% seen just once and approximately 13% held by the top ten. The sequencing input was blood. The receptors stem from a man between 18 and 29 years old in good health.

The table lists this clonotype with a few counts. This chain uses TRBV30 with TRBJ2-1, with D unresolved. The V gene lost 0 bases and the J gene lost 0 bases, with 18 bases spanning the gap. CDR3 length equals 18 residues. Per germline, CDR1 GTSNPN and CDR2 SVGIG (reference sequence). CDR3 loop: CAWSVNKGSISSYNEQFF. DNA of the CDR3: TGTGCCTGGAGTGTAAATAAGGGCTCGATTAGCTCCTACAATGAGCAGTTCTTC.

The genes are TRBV30 and TRBJ1-2; D is unresolved. This CDR3 has 13 residues. V was clipped by 0 bases and J by 4 bases, with 9 bases between them. In germline, CDR1 is GTSNPN, CDR2 SVGIG (reference sequence). In DNA form, the CDR3 reads TGTGCCTGGAGTGTAGTAGCTACCTATGGCTACACCTTC. Translation: CAWSVVATYGYTF.

The chain combines TRBV10-3 with TRBJ2-7, with TRBD1 matching over 9 bases. After removal of 0 bases from V and 7 bases from J, the junction contained 13 bases not matched to a gene. Germline CDR1 and CDR2: ENHRY and SYGVKD. The CDR3 sequence is 17 residues long. This CDR3 is CAISESAGTGPPNEQYF. DNA for the CDR3: TGTGCCATCAGTGAGTCGGCTGGGACAGGGCCCCCCAATGAGCAGTACTTC.

As concerns this clonotype: Because the CDR3 is missing its conserved closing phenylalanine or tryptophan, this is likely a read error. The chain carries TRBV12-3 or TRBV12-4 and TRBJ2-3; 14 bases map to TRBD2. This CDR3 spans 16 amino acids. In DNA form, the CDR3 reads TGTGCCAGCAGTTGGACTAGCGGGGGGTTCACAGATATGCAGTATTCT. It encodes CASSWTSGGFTDMQYS.

The table lists this clonotype with many counts. The chain employs TRBV5-1 and TRBJ1-2; tentative D call: TRBD1 (5 bases). Trimming cost V 4 bases and J 4 bases, with 11 bases left between them. The CDR3 consists of 13 residues. CDR1 is SGHRS and CDR2 is YFSETQ in the germline V gene. The CDR3 DNA follows: TGCGCCAGCAGCCCGGGGGGGTTCTATGGCTACACCTTC. Translation: CASSPGGFYGYTF.

As to this clonotype: The junction does not match germline at one end; this may be a read error. The chain combines TRBV12-3 or TRBV12-4 with TRBJ2-3; unclear D gene. CDR3 size: 16 residues. CDR3 sequence (DNA): TGTGCCAGCAGTTCCGGGCCCAGAGGAAGGGCAGATACGCAATATTTT. Protein product: CASSSGPRGRADTQYF.

The V call is TRBV20-1, the J call TRBJ2-2; no definite D call. Looked up from germline, CDR1 is DFQATT and CDR2 is SNEGSKA (reference sequence). The ends were cut back, 3 bases at V and 1 base at J, with 9 bases in the middle. CDR3 length: 14 amino acids. In DNA, the CDR3 is TGCAGTGCTAGGACTCGACGGAACACCGGGGAGCTGTTTTTT. The encoded protein is CSARTRRNTGELFF.

This clonotype was counted a few times. This chain links TRBV25-1 with TRBJ1-2, with 7 bases that match TRBD1. CDR3 length equals 14 residues. Germline V gene lookup returns CDR1 MGHDK and CDR2 SYGVNS. J lost 8 bases, V lost 4 bases, and 10 bases had no gene match. For the CDR3, the DNA is TGTGCCAGCAGTGCCAAGACAGGGAGTTCAGGCTACACCTTC. It encodes CASSAKTGSSGYTF.

In its sample, this clonotype was seen a few times. The chain recombines TRBV10-3 with TRBJ1-1, with 7 bases fitting TRBD1. Per the germline V gene, CDR1 is ENHRY and CDR2 is SYGVKD. After removal of 7 bases from V and 1 base from J, the junction contained 3 bases not matched to a gene. The CDR3 is 13 amino acids. The CDR3 nucleotides read TGTGCCATCAAAAGGGACAGGAACACTGAAGCTTTCTTT. Amino acids: CAIKRDRNTEAFF.

This clonotype has at least ten counts. This chain uses TRBV4-2 with TRBJ1-6, with D hard to call. V lost 7 bases to trimming and J lost 7 bases, with 20 bases between them. Germline loops: CDR1 LGHNA, CDR2 YNFKEQ. This CDR3 has 16 residues. The CDR3 sequence is CASTPLSAESNSPLHF. CDR3 nucleotides: TGTGCCAGCACCCCCCTTTCCGCGGAATCAAATTCACCCCTCCACTTT.

This clonotype was seen more than once but under ten times. This chain joins TRBV7-2 and TRBJ2-5; D possibly corresponds to TRBD1 (5 bases). V was cut by 0 bases and J by 13 bases, with 15 bases left in between. The V gene's germline CDR1 is SGHTA and CDR2 FQGNSA. CDR3 length: 13 amino acids. CDR3 loop: CASSLAQVPRLYF. CDR3 sequence (DNA): TGTGCCAGCAGCTTAGCACAGGTCCCGCGCTTGTACTTC.

The rearrangement links TRBV12-3 or TRBV12-4 to TRBJ2-7; 12 bases map to TRBD2. The trim removed 1 base at V and 7 bases at J, leaving 8 bases unmatched. The CDR3 totals 16 residues. The CDR3 is CASSLGTSGVTNEQYF. DNA of the CDR3: TGTGCCAGCAGTTTAGGGACTAGCGGGGTTACGAATGAGCAGTACTTC.

This clonotype was seen more than once but under ten times. The rearrangement uses TRBV2 and TRBJ1-2; no clear D. Germline V gene data show CDR1 as SNHLY and CDR2 as FYNNEI. V gave up 6 bases and J gave up 6 bases, with 14 bases separating them. The CDR3 loop spans 13 amino acids. CDR3 amino acids: CASRATSENGYTF. The CDR3 nucleotides read TGTGCCAGCAGAGCTACGTCGGAGAATGGCTACACCTTC.

The V and J genes are TRBV4-1 and TRBJ1-4; D unresolved. The CDR3 has 17 amino acids. V was trimmed by 4 bases and J by 8 bases, leaving 23 bases between them. The V gene's germline CDR1 is MGHRA and CDR2 YSYEKL. The CDR3: CASSLRTAQAKVEKLFF. Here the CDR3 DNA reads TGCGCCAGCAGCCTCCGGACGGCCCAGGCCAAGGTGGAAAAACTGTTTTTT.

About this clonotype itself: This clone may be a read error of a much larger clone one base away. J is TRBJ2-5 and V is TRBV18, with unresolved D. Germline V gives CDR1 KGHSH, CDR2 LQKENI. There are 13 residues in the CDR3. In DNA, the CDR3 is TGTGCCAGCGCACCGGAGTACCAAGAGACCCAGTACTTC. Its translation is CASAPEYQETQYF.

CDR3 bases: TGTGCCAGCAGCCCCTTCGAGGGGACTAGCGGGGGTCCTTACAATGAGCAGTACTTC. Translation gives CASSPFEGTSGGPYNEQYF. This chain connects TRBV9 to TRBJ2-5; 14 nucleotides agree with TRBD2. Trimming at V came to 4 bases and at J to 11 bases, leaving 22 bases not matched to a gene. CDR3 length: 19 amino acids. CDR1 is SGDLS and CDR2 is YYNGEE in the germline V gene.

In this sample, this clonotype turned up many times. J is TRBJ2-1 and V is TRBV9; D remains ambiguous. The length of the CDR3 is 12 residues. Trimming cost V 0 bases and J 5 bases, with 3 bases left between them. Germline V gives CDR1 SGDLS, CDR2 YYNGEE. The CDR3 DNA reads as TGTGCCAGCAGCGTAGGAGACAATGAGCAGTTCTTC. Translation: CASSVGDNEQFF.

The chain carries TRBV7-9 and TRBJ2-5; D possibly corresponds to TRBD1 (5 bases). V was clipped by 5 bases and J by 5 bases, with 15 bases between them. CDR3 length equals 14 residues. Germline V gene data show CDR1 as SEHNR and CDR2 as FQNEAQ (reference sequence). The CDR3 region is CASSQDTTGETQYF. The CDR3 coding sequence is TGTGCCAGCAGCCAGGACACCACTGGGGAGACCCAGTACTTC.

This clonotype occurred a few times. Mismatch with germline at one junction end may stem from a read error. The rearrangement links TRBV15 to TRBJ2-3; 8 bases map to TRBD2. The germline V gene encodes CDR1 LNHNV and CDR2 YYDKDF (reference sequence). This CDR3 has 15 residues. The CDR3 DNA reads TGTGCCACCAGCAGTCTCGGGGGGGACACAAATACGCAGTATTTT. Residues: CATSSLGGDTNTQYF.

The genes are TRBV11-2 and TRBJ2-6; D is ambiguous. V was pared by 1 base and J by 0 bases, with 7 bases between. Germline CDR1 reads SGHAT; CDR2 reads FQNNGV. This CDR3 has 16 residues. This CDR3 reads CASSLGPYSGANVLTF. CDR3 nucleotides: TGTGCCAGCAGCTTAGGACCATACTCTGGGGCCAACGTCCTGACTTTC. The entire variable domain, with the rest obtained from reference TRBV11-2 and TRBJ2-6, is as follows: EAGVAQSPRYKIIEKRQSVAFWCNPISGHATLYWYQQILGQGPKLLIQFQNNGVVDDSQLPKDRFSAERLKGVDSTLKIQPAKLEDSAVYLCASSLGPYSGANVLTFGAGSRLTVL.

In regard to this clonotype: Its ends do not fully match the called genes, so a read error is possible. This chain connects TRBV20-1 to TRBJ1-6; D ambiguous. The CDR3 loop spans 14 amino acids. Germline V lookup: CDR1 DFQATT, CDR2 SNEGSKA (reference sequence). The CDR3 spells CSARGSSYKSPLHF. The CDR3 DNA is TGCAGTGCTAGGGGCAGCTCCTATAAGTCACCCCTCCACTTT.

V and J are TRBV5-1 and TRBJ2-1, with D uncertain. Looked up from germline, CDR1 is SGHRS and CDR2 is YFSETQ. V shed 7 bases and J shed 6 bases, with 8 bases lying between them. The CDR3 is 11 amino acids. The DNA for the CDR3 is TGCGCCAGCGGGCAGATCAATGAGCAGTTCTTC. The encoded protein is CASGQINEQFF.

This sequence joins TRBV6-4 and TRBJ2-5, with a tentative D call TRBD2 (6 bases). The CDR3 sequence is 14 residues long. The germline V and J ends were trimmed by 6 bases and 4 bases, with 15 bases remaining between them. From germline, CDR1 is MRHNA and CDR2 SNTAGT. CDR3 coding DNA: TGTGCCAGCAGCACGACCGGGACTTCAGAGACCCAGTACTTC. Translated, it gives CASSTTGTSETQYF.

There are many counts of this clonotype. The chain uses TRBV7-2 and TRBJ2-5; D is unresolved. The germline V gene encodes CDR1 SGHTA and CDR2 FQGNSA. The CDR3 runs 11 residues. V was clipped by 0 bases and J by 9 bases, with 5 bases between them. The CDR3 DNA is TGTGCCAGCAGCTTAGCAGGCCCCCAGTACTTC. Its protein is CASSLAGPQYF.

The count of this clonotype is one. The chain joins TRBV12-3 or TRBV12-4 to TRBJ2-7; 7 bases fit TRBD2. There are 18 residues in the CDR3. V was pared by 4 bases and J by 5 bases, with 20 bases of the junction left unmatched. In nucleotides, the CDR3 is TGTGCCAGCAGTTCTAGCGGCGCCTACAAGACAGTACCCGACGAGCAGTACTTC. This translates into CASSSSGAYKTVPDEQYF.

V gene TRBV3-1 combines with J gene TRBJ2-7; 10 bases align to TRBD2. CDR3 length: 18 amino acids. Germline lookup yields CDR1 LGHDT and CDR2 YNNKEL (reference sequence). V was clipped by 1 base and J by 4 bases; unmatched bases: 13. The CDR3, as DNA: TGTGCCAGCAGCCAAGGACGCTCTAGCGGGAGTGCTTGGTACGAGCAGTACTTC. It is translated as CASSQGRSSGSAWYEQYF.

This clonotype was seen a handful of times. The V and J genes are TRBV7-2 and TRBJ1-5; D is unclear. Germline assignment: CDR1 SGHTA and CDR2 FQGNSA. Trimming removed 1 base at V and 3 bases at J, with 10 bases between. This CDR3 comprises 15 residues. CDR3 nucleotides: TGTGCCAGCAGCTTAGATGGGGAGTCCAATCAGCCCCAGCATTTT. This gives the protein CASSLDGESNQPQHF.